The 28 T cell receptor beta chains given below trace back to one sample, sequenced in a study of PD-L1 blockade in urothelial cancer. Time point described: pretreatment peripheral blood. Clones were sequenced by immunoSEQ multiplex PCR, and TCRdb holds only the in-frame ones, with some missing. The sample has about 130,000 clones; about 81% are singletons. This sample comprised PBMCs, obtained around atezolizumab (anti-PD-L1) treatment. The receptors were gathered from a man aged 50 or older with urothelial cancer.

The chain recombines TRBV19 with TRBJ2-2, with TRBD2 as a possible D gene (6 bases). This CDR3 is 19 amino acids long. CDR1 and CDR2 (germline): LNHDA, SQIVND (reference sequence). Trimming took 6 bases from V and 0 from J, leaving 23 bases between them. The CDR3 region has the DNA TGTGCCAGTAGCCAAAAAGGGGTACTTTGGACTACGAACACCGGGGAGCTGTTTTTT. Amino acids: CASSQKGVLWTTNTGELFF. Full variable domain (rest looked up from reference TRBV19 and TRBJ2-2): DGGITQSPKYLFRKEGQNVTLSCEQNLNHDAMYWYRQDPGQGLRLIYYSQIVNDFQKGDIAEGYSVSREKKESFPLTVTSAQKNPTAFYLCASSQKGVLWTTNTGELFFGEGSRLTVL.

As DNA, the CDR3 is TGTGCCAGCCACACACTCCGGGACAACTACAATGAGCAGTTCTTC. The encoded protein is CASHTLRDNYNEQFF. The J gene is TRBJ2-1, the V gene TRBV6-1; the D gene is possibly TRBD1 (6 bases). CDR1 and CDR2 (germline): MNHNS, SASEGT. This CDR3 region has 15 residues. Trimming removed 8 bases at V and 3 bases at J, with 17 bases between.

This chain joins TRBV7-9 and TRBJ1-1, with 8 positions matching TRBD1. This CDR3 region has 15 residues. The trim removed 3 bases at V and 2 bases at J, leaving 5 bases unmatched. CDR1 is SEHNR, CDR2 FQNEAQ, per germline (reference sequence). This chain's CDR3 is CASSFIGQGNTEAFF. The CDR3 nucleotides are TGTGCCAGCAGCTTTATCGGACAGGGAAACACTGAAGCTTTCTTT.

This chain uses TRBV2 with TRBJ2-1, with TRBD2 matching 12 bases. Trimming removed 6 bases from V and 6 bases from J; junction bases left unmatched: 9. Germline lookup yields CDR1 SNHLY and CDR2 FYNNEI. The CDR3 runs to 16 residues. CDR3 sequence reads: CASRPPSSGRANEQFF. DNA of the CDR3: TGTGCCAGCAGGCCGCCCTCTAGCGGGAGGGCCAATGAGCAGTTCTTC. The whole variable domain, remainder taken from reference TRBV2 and TRBJ2-1, is EPEVTQTPSHQVTQMGQEVILRCVPISNHLYFYWYRQILGQKVEFLVSFYNNEISEKSEIFDDQFSVERPDGSNFTLKIRSTKLEDSAMYFCASRPPSSGRANEQFFGPGTRLTVL.

This clone is deemed medium-sized. In nucleotides, the CDR3 is TGTGCCAGCAGTTTACCCGAGCGGAGCACCGGGGAGCTGTTTTTT. It encodes CASSLPERSTGELFF. The gene calls are TRBV28 and TRBJ2-2; D perhaps matches TRBD2 (5 bases). This CDR3 region has 15 residues. The V end was cut by 2 bases, the J end by 4 bases, with 11 bases between. CDR1 and CDR2 from the germline V gene are MDHEN and SYDVKM. The full variable domain, rest sourced from reference TRBV28 and TRBJ2-2, is DVKVTQSSRYLVKRTGEKVFLECVQDMDHENMFWYRQDPGLGLRLIYFSYDVKMKEKGDIPEGYSVSREKKERFSLILESASTNQTSMYLCASSLPERSTGELFFGEGSRLTVL.

This chain uses TRBV2 with TRBJ2-6; D may be TRBD2 (5 bases). V lost 6 bases, J lost 2 bases, and 8 bases lay in between. CDR1 SNHLY and CDR2 FYNNEI come from the germline V gene. The CDR3 length is 14 residues. The chain's CDR3 is CASSGLTGANVLTF. In DNA form, the CDR3 reads TGTGCCAGCAGCGGACTCACTGGGGCCAACGTCCTGACTTTC.

The genes are TRBV15 and TRBJ2-1, with D tentatively TRBD1 (6 bases). V was clipped by 2 bases and J by 0 bases, with 11 bases between them. Germline assignment: CDR1 LNHNV and CDR2 YYDKDF (reference sequence). The CDR3 length is 16 residues. CDR3 sequence: CATSRLGADSYNEQFF. CDR3 nucleotide sequence: TGTGCCACCAGCAGACTGGGGGCGGACTCCTACAATGAGCAGTTCTTC.

V is TRBV6-6 and J is TRBJ2-3; 9 bases line up with TRBD2. Germline V gene data show CDR1 as MNHNY and CDR2 as SVGAGI (reference sequence). CDR3 length: 16 residues. Trimming at V came to 2 bases and at J to 0 bases, leaving 3 bases not matched to a gene. This CDR3 reads CASSYGSGRSTDTQYF. In nucleotides, the CDR3 is TGTGCCAGCAGTTACGGTAGCGGGAGAAGCACAGATACGCAGTATTTT.

This clone was counted between two and nine times. V and J are TRBV5-1 and TRBJ2-2; tentative D call: TRBD1 (5 bases). CDR1 and CDR2 (germline): SGHRS, YFSETQ. Trimming shortened V by 4 bases and J by 3 bases, and 16 bases separated the two germline ends. CDR3 length equals 16 residues. The CDR3: CASSPRQQDYTGELFF. Written as DNA, the CDR3 is TGCGCCAGCAGCCCCCGACAGCAAGATTACACCGGGGAGCTGTTTTTT.

The chain couples TRBV14 to TRBJ2-3, with 7 bases matching TRBD1. Trimming at V came to 4 bases and at J to 2 bases, leaving 6 bases not matched to a gene. This CDR3 has 15 residues. The germline gives CDR1 SGHDN, CDR2 FVKESK. CDR3 bases: TGTGCCAGCAGCCGATCAGGGGGACACACAGATACGCAGTATTTT. It codes for CASSRSGGHTDTQYF.

This clone was recorded a few times. V gene TRBV7-2 combines with J gene TRBJ2-2, with unresolved D. Between the trimmed V and J ends, which lost 7 bases and 1 base, there was a span of 7 bases. The germline CDR1 and CDR2 sequences are SGHTA and FQGNSA. The CDR3 runs 13 residues. CDR3: CASNPGNTGELFF. CDR3 in DNA: TGTGCCAGCAACCCGGGGAACACCGGGGAGCTGTTTTTT.

The rearrangement links TRBV5-1 to TRBJ2-5; 8 bases align to TRBD1. The CDR3 consists of 14 residues. J lost 2 bases, V lost 0 bases, and 0 bases had no gene match. CDR1 is SGHRS and CDR2 is YFSETQ in the germline V gene. CDR3 DNA: TGCGCCAGCAGCTTGGGGACAGGGCAAGAGACCCAGTACTTC. Its protein product is CASSLGTGQETQYF.

The chain carries TRBV5-1 and TRBJ1-6; D might be TRBD1 (5 bases). Germline CDR1 and CDR2: SGHRS and YFSETQ. The CDR3 sequence is 16 residues long. With 3 bases removed from V and 8 bases from J, the gap between germline ends came to 18 bases. The DNA for the CDR3 is TGCGCCAGCAGCTCATCCCCAGGGAGGTACGATTCACCCCTCCACTTT. Translating it yields CASSSSPGRYDSPLHF.

The rearrangement uses TRBV7-6 and TRBJ2-3; D might be TRBD2 (6 bases). Germline CDR1 is SGHVS and CDR2 is FNYEAQ. CDR3 size: 14 residues. Deletions cut 5 bases from V and 2 bases from J, with 11 bases between. The CDR3 DNA reads TGTGCCAGCAGCGGTAGCGGATTCACAGATACGCAGTATTTT. This encodes CASSGSGFTDTQYF.

This chain joins TRBV19 and TRBJ1-4, with unresolved D. This CDR3 contains 14 residues. Per the germline V gene, CDR1 is LNHDA and CDR2 is SQIVND (reference sequence). V was cut by 6 bases and J by 0 bases, with 8 bases left in between. This chain's CDR3 is CASRTQPTNEKLFF. In DNA, the CDR3 is TGTGCCAGTAGGACACAACCAACTAATGAAAAACTGTTTTTT.

The gene calls are TRBV7-3 and TRBJ2-1; D may be TRBD2 (6 bases). This CDR3 is built from 17 residues. Germline CDR1 is SGHTA and CDR2 is FQGTGA. V lost 1 base, J lost 4 bases, and 17 bases lay in between. The CDR3 sequence: CASSLNQLARPYNEQFF. The CDR3 DNA is TGTGCCAGCAGCTTAAACCAACTAGCCCGGCCATACAATGAGCAGTTCTTC.

The chain couples TRBV18 to TRBJ2-7; 9 bases match TRBD1. V gave up 4 bases and J gave up 6 bases; unmatched junction bases: 7. The germline gives CDR1 KGHSH, CDR2 LQKENI. The CDR3 runs 14 residues. CDR3 coding DNA: TGTGCCAGCTCACAACAGGACAGGGGAGGCGAGCAGTACTTC. Translation gives CASSQQDRGGEQYF.

The chain uses TRBV9 and TRBJ1-6, with 8 bases lining up with TRBD1. The CDR3 contains 14 residues. With 5 bases clipped from V and 12 bases from J, the junction kept 10 bases outside the gene matches. The V gene's germline CDR1 is SGDLS and CDR2 YYNGEE. CDR3: CASRLRDRRLPLHF. The DNA for the CDR3 is TGTGCCAGCAGACTTCGGGACAGGCGTCTACCCCTCCACTTT.

This sequence joins TRBV5-5 and TRBJ2-5; possibly TRBD2 for D (5 bases). The CDR3 length is 14 residues. CDR1 SGHKS and CDR2 YYEKEE come from the germline V gene (reference sequence). The V end was cut by 5 bases, the J end by 5 bases, with 16 bases between. The CDR3 protein is CASRDGRSVETQYF. The DNA of the CDR3 is TGTGCCAGCAGGGATGGGAGAAGCGTGGAGACCCAGTACTTC.

The rearrangement links TRBV21-1 to TRBJ2-1; TRBD2, the table's D call, was not compared with the DNA. TRBV21-1 is assigned pseudogene status. The CDR3 is made up of 16 amino acids. DNA of the CDR3: TGTGCCAGCATATGCGTGGAGCCTCGCTCCTACAATGAGCAGTTCTTC. This codes for CASICVEPRSYNEQFF.

V usage is TRBV6-5 and J usage is TRBJ1-2; D call uncertain. Trimming took 7 bases from V and 4 from J, leaving 16 bases between them. Germline-derived CDR1 and CDR2 are MNHEY and SVGAGI. The CDR3 covers 14 residues. Here the CDR3 DNA reads TGTGCCAGCACCCGATGGGAGGGATCCTATGGCTACACCTTC. Protein: CASTRWEGSYGYTF.

The V call is TRBV11-2, the J call TRBJ2-7; TRBD2 agrees at 11 bases. The CDR3 length is 16 residues. CDR1 is SGHAT and CDR2 is FQNNGV in the germline V gene. After removal of 4 bases from V and 2 bases from J, the junction contained 7 bases not matched to a gene. This CDR3 is CASSSGTSGRPYEQYF. The CDR3 DNA sequence: TGTGCCAGCAGCTCAGGGACTAGCGGCAGACCCTACGAGCAGTACTTC.

The chain links TRBV19 to TRBJ1-2; D not certain. The length of the CDR3 is 12 residues. Germline V lookup: CDR1 LNHDA, CDR2 SQIVND (reference sequence). V lost 2 bases, J lost 8 bases, and 9 bases lay in between. The chain's CDR3 is CASSITPGGYTF. The CDR3 bases are TGTGCCAGTAGTATAACCCCCGGGGGCTACACCTTC.

This chain links TRBV6-5 with TRBJ2-7; D might be TRBD2 (5 bases). The CDR3 spans 15 residues. V lost 6 bases and J lost 1, with 16 bases in between. CDR1 and CDR2 (germline): MNHEY, SVGAGI. The CDR3 DNA reads as TGTGCCAGCAGGAAACGGGCCGAGGGATCCTACGAGCAGTACTTC. Residues: CASRKRAEGSYEQYF.

This rearrangement joins TRBV19 to TRBJ2-3; 10 positions match TRBD1. Germline CDR1 reads LNHDA; CDR2 reads SQIVND (reference sequence). With V trimmed by 3 bases and J by 4 bases, 4 bases remained unmatched. The CDR3 loop spans 15 amino acids. The CDR3 sequence is CASSMATGGSDTQYF. The CDR3 DNA is TGTGCCAGTAGTATGGCGACAGGGGGCTCAGATACGCAGTATTTT. The full variable domain, with the rest looked up from reference TRBV19 and TRBJ2-3, is DGGITQSPKYLFRKEGQNVTLSCEQNLNHDAMYWYRQDPGQGLRLIYYSQIVNDFQKGDIAEGYSVSREKKESFPLTVTSAQKNPTAFYLCASSMATGGSDTQYFGPGTRLTVL.

The chain has TRBV7-9 and TRBJ1-5; 9 nucleotides align to TRBD1. Germline assignment: CDR1 SEHNR and CDR2 FQNEAQ (reference sequence). After removal of 1 base from V and 0 bases from J, the junction contained 4 bases not matched to a gene. The CDR3 contains 17 residues. The DNA of the CDR3 is TGTGCCAGCAGCTTAGGGACAGGGGCATTTAGCAATCAGCCCCAGCATTTT. This gives the protein CASSLGTGAFSNQPQHF.

The chain combines TRBV2 with TRBJ1-6; tentative D call: TRBD1 (5 bases). The CDR3 is 14 residues long. Trimming took off 1 base at V and 10 bases at J, with 11 bases between the two ends. Germline CDR1 and CDR2: SNHLY and FYNNEI. CDR3 loop: CASSEGGEESPLHF. In DNA form, the CDR3 reads TGTGCCAGCAGTGAAGGGGGGGAGGAGTCACCCCTCCACTTT.

The CDR3 DNA sequence: TGTGCCAGCAGTCCCACCCGAGGAGCGGCCAATCAGCCCCAGCATTTT. Protein sequence: CASSPTRGAANQPQHF. This chain joins TRBV28 and TRBJ1-5; unclear D gene. Per the germline V gene, CDR1 is MDHEN and CDR2 is SYDVKM. Trimming left V 5 bases short and J 3 bases short, with 17 bases between. This CDR3 region has 16 residues.